The sequence of this T cell receptor beta chain was determined in a study of brain T cells in children with intractable seizures. General observations from the study: Among the top 50 brain clones were public and private clonotypes. Pre-surgery blood may have been undersampled, hiding some clones.

Method: immunoSEQ multiplex PCR; TCRdb's copy keeps in-frame clones and lacks some. In the table there are 7,500 to 9,000 clones, 65% to 70% of which are singletons. Germline V lookup: CDR1 SNHLY, CDR2 FYNNEI. V was clipped by 1 base and J by 6 bases, with 16 bases between them. The CDR3 contains 15 residues. Only cases whose brain tissue showed the highest T cell transcript signatures were sequenced. This clone was seen only a few times. As yet, its antigen is unknown. The clonotype originates from a girl aged 2-10 years with tuberous sclerosis and intractable seizures. The J gene is TRBJ2-7, the V gene TRBV2; D is uncertain. This material consisted of resected brain tissue, taken at surgery. CDR3 nucleotides: TGTGCCAGCAGTGAAGGCCGGGTATCCCTGGCCGAGCAGTACGTC. Translating gives CASSEGRVSLAEQYV.